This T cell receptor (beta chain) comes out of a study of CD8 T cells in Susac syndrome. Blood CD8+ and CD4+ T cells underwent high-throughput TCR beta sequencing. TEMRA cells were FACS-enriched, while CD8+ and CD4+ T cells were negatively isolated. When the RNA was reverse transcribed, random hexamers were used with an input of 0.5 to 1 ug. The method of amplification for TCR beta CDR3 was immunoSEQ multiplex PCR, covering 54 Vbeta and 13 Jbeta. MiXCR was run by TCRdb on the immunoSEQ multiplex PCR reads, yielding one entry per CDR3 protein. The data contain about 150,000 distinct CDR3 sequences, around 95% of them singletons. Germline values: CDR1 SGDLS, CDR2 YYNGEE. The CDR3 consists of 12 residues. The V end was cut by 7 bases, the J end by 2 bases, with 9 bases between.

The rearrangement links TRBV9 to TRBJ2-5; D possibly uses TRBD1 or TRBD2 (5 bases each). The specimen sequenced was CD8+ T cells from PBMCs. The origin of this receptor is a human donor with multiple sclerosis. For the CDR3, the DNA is TGTGCCAGCTTGGGGGTTCAAGAGACCCAGTACTTC. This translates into CASLGVQETQYF.